This TCR beta chain was recovered during a study of T cell responses to AZD1222 COVID-19 vaccine. About this clone: Its antigen is currently unknown.

The study, taken as a whole, reports: Distributed over spike, vaccine-associated CD4 TCRs predominated at 160-218 and 743-854. Unmutated regions of variants are reportedly targeted by nearly half of spike-specific TCRs.

Using immunoSEQ multiplex PCR, the repertoire was profiled, and TCRdb retains in-frame clones only, with some absent. The sample holds around 110,000 clones, about 80% seen once. The starting material was peripheral blood, obtained on day 0 of AZD1222 vaccination. The source of this sequence is an adult in good health.

CDR3: CASSYHGREQYF. CDR3 coding DNA: TGTGCCAGCAGCTACCATGGCCGGGAGCAGTACTTC. This chain links TRBV11-2 with TRBJ2-7; D gene ambiguous. Per germline, CDR1 SGHAT and CDR2 FQNNGV. Trimming took off 4 bases at V and 7 bases at J, with 11 bases between the two ends. The CDR3 sequence is 12 residues long.